A selection of T cell receptor beta chains follows, all from one sample in a study of control samples from healthy donors and cancer patients. Profiled with immunoSEQ multiplex PCR; TCRdb holds only in-frame clones, not every one. In the table there are about 64,000 clones, roughly nine tenths of which are singletons. Sequencing was done on a sample of PBMCs. The receptors shown here come from a man aged 40-49 years with colorectal cancer. Each CDR3 is given with its conserved first and last residue. Fields, in order: V gene, CDR3 length, clone size, D gene, J gene, CDR3 protein, CDR3 DNA. The D gene is left open where the match is weak. Clone size is stated in some rows and not others, as once, few, many or a class when expanded.

TRBV5-1	13	-	-	TRBJ1-1	CASSLAGGLEAFF	TGCGCCAGCAGCTTGGCCGGGGGTCTTGAAGCTTTCTTT
TRBV19	15	-	-	TRBJ2-1	CASSPQDLSYNEQFF	TGTGCCAGTAGTCCACAGGACCTCTCCTACAATGAGCAGTTCTTC
TRBV11-2	16	-	TRBD2	TRBJ2-1	CASSLSPLAGNNEQFF	TGTGCCAGCAGCTTATCCCCACTAGCGGGGAACAATGAGCAGTTCTTC
TRBV5-1	13	once	-	TRBJ1-5	CASSLGPNQPQHF	TGCGCCAGCAGCTTGGGGCCGAATCAGCCCCAGCATTTT
TRBV3-1/TRBV3-2	14	-	-	TRBJ2-7	CASSPMTNSYEQYF	TGTGCCAGCAGCCCCATGACTAACTCCTACGAGCAGTACTTC
TRBV11-3	12	-	-	TRBJ1-3	CASSLEARTIYF	TGTGCCAGCAGCTTAGAGGCTCGCACCATATATTTT
TRBV7-8	17	-	TRBD1	TRBJ1-6	CASSFGQAPSYNSPLHF	TGTGCCAGCAGTTTCGGACAGGCACCCTCCTATAATTCACCCCTCCACTTT
TRBV6-5	16	-	TRBD1	TRBJ1-6	CASSYQGTGSISPLHF	TGTGCCAGCAGTTACCAAGGGACAGGGTCCATCTCGCCCCTCCACTTT
TRBV4-2	17	-	TRBD2	TRBJ2-1	CASSQDVRGTSGNEQFF	TGTGCCAGCAGCCAAGACGTTAGGGGGACTAGCGGCAATGAGCAGTTCTTC
TRBV7-2	15	-	-	TRBJ1-1	CASSLAPGANTEAFF	TGTGCCAGCAGCTTAGCCCCAGGAGCTAACACTGAAGCTTTCTTT
TRBV6-1	23	few	-	TRBJ2-2	CASSERPPKGVAVHYTNTGELFF	TGTGCCAGCAGTGAAAGGCCTCCGAAGGGGGTTGCGGTACATTATACGAACACCGGGGAGCTGTTTTTT
TRBV28	15	-	TRBD1	TRBJ1-5	CASSDQVQGYQPQHF	TGTGCCAGCAGTGACCAGGTACAGGGGTATCAGCCCCAGCATTTT
TRBV5-6	15	once	-	TRBJ1-5	CASSLRGRGNQPQHF	TGTGCCAGCAGCTTGAGGGGGAGAGGCAATCAGCCCCAGCATTTT
TRBV30	13	-	TRBD1	TRBJ1-2	CAWSAGTAYGYTF	TGTGCCTGGAGTGCCGGGACAGCATATGGCTACACCTTC
TRBV5-6	12	-	-	TRBJ2-7	CASSLVEIAQSF	TGTGCCAGCAGCTTGGTTGAGATAGCCCAATCCTTC
TRBV10-1	15	-	TRBD1	TRBJ2-7	CATNRGQRSSYEQYF	TGCGCCACCAATCGGGGACAGAGGAGCTCCTACGAGCAGTACTTC
TRBV11-2	13	-	-	TRBJ2-1	CASSSQGYNEQFF	TGTGCCAGCAGCTCCCAGGGCTACAATGAGCAGTTCTTC